The rows below give T cell receptor beta chains drawn from one sample of a study of OX40 agonist ivuxolimab in advanced cancers. Clones were sequenced by immunoSEQ multiplex PCR, and TCRdb holds only the in-frame ones, with some missing. The data contain some 57,000 clones, 75% to 90% of them singletons. Sequenced material: CD4+ or CD8+ T cells sorted from blood, taken in a trial of the OX40 agonist ivuxolimab. These receptors all stem from an adult with an advanced solid tumor such as melanoma, head and neck, liver or kidney cancer. Each CDR3 is given with its conserved first and last residue. The order of the fields is clone size, V gene, D gene, J gene, CDR3 DNA, CDR3 protein. D genes are given only for firm matches. Part of the rows lack a size; the others show once, few, many or a class for expanded clones.

clone size: NA
V gene: TRBV5-4
D gene: TRBD1
J gene: TRBJ1-1
CDR3 DNA: TGTGCCAGCAGCTCAAAAGGGACAGGGGGAATTGAAGCTTTCTTT
CDR3 protein: CASSSKGTGGIEAFF

clone size: NA
V gene: TRBV19
D gene: TRBD1
J gene: TRBJ1-1
CDR3 DNA: TGTGCCAGTATGGCCAGGGGGCGGCCACCGGAAGCTTTCTTT
CDR3 protein: CASMARGRPPEAFF

clone size: NA
V gene: TRBV28
D gene: NA
J gene: TRBJ1-2
CDR3 DNA: TGTGCTAGCTGGACTAACTATGGCTACACCTTC
CDR3 protein: CASWTNYGYTF

clone size: NA
V gene: TRBV11-2
D gene: TRBD2
J gene: TRBJ2-5
CDR3 DNA: TGTGCCAGCAGCTTAGAAGGCCTAGCGGGAGAGACCCAGTACTTC
CDR3 protein: CASSLEGLAGETQYF

clone size: NA
V gene: TRBV4-2
D gene: NA
J gene: TRBJ2-3
CDR3 DNA: TGTGCCAGCAGCCAACTCAGAGGGAGTGATACGCAGTATTTT
CDR3 protein: CASSQLRGSDTQYF

clone size: NA
V gene: TRBV7-9
D gene: NA
J gene: TRBJ2-7
CDR3 DNA: TGTGCCAGCAGCTTTGGCCAGCCCACCTACGAGCAGTACTTC
CDR3 protein: CASSFGQPTYEQYF

clone size: NA
V gene: TRBV6-6
D gene: NA
J gene: TRBJ1-2
CDR3 DNA: TGTGCCAGCAGTTACGGGCGGACAGACTATGGCTACACCTTC
CDR3 protein: CASSYGRTDYGYTF

clone size: NA
V gene: TRBV6-5
D gene: NA
J gene: TRBJ2-1
CDR3 DNA: TGTGCCAGCCGTTGGGGATCCTACAATGAGCAGTTCTTC
CDR3 protein: CASRWGSYNEQFF

clone size: NA
V gene: TRBV11-2
D gene: NA
J gene: TRBJ2-7
CDR3 DNA: TGTGCCAGCACCGAACTAGGGGACGCTTCCTACGAGCAGTACTTC
CDR3 protein: CASTELGDASYEQYF

clone size: NA
V gene: TRBV6-5
D gene: NA
J gene: TRBJ2-7
CDR3 DNA: TGTGCCAGCAGTTACATCGCCGAGGGCCATTACGAGCAGTACTTC
CDR3 protein: CASSYIAEGHYEQYF

clone size: NA
V gene: TRBV6-5
D gene: NA
J gene: TRBJ1-1
CDR3 DNA: TGTGCCAGCAGTTACAGCTTAAAAAACACTGAAGCTTTCTTT
CDR3 protein: CASSYSLKNTEAFF

clone size: NA
V gene: TRBV5-1
D gene: TRBD1
J gene: TRBJ2-3
CDR3 DNA: TGCGCCAGCAGCTTGGTTGGGACAGCGAGCACAGATACGCAGTATTTT
CDR3 protein: CASSLVGTASTDTQYF

clone size: NA
V gene: TRBV19
D gene: NA
J gene: TRBJ2-3
CDR3 DNA: TGTGCCAGTAGTATGAGGTCTGGGGCTGGGGGTGCTAGCACAGATACGCAGTATTTT
CDR3 protein: CASSMRSGAGGASTDTQYF

clone size: NA
V gene: TRBV28
D gene: TRBD2
J gene: TRBJ2-7
CDR3 DNA: TGTGCCAGCAGTTTCCCCCACGGAGCGGGAGAACGCGAGCAGTACTTC
CDR3 protein: CASSFPHGAGEREQYF

clone size: NA
V gene: TRBV7-7
D gene: NA
J gene: TRBJ2-3
CDR3 DNA: TGTGCCACCGCCAGAAGCGCCCCCACAGATACGCAGTATTTT
CDR3 protein: CATARSAPTDTQYF

clone size: NA
V gene: TRBV19
D gene: NA
J gene: TRBJ1-1
CDR3 DNA: TGTGCCAGTAGTGCCGGCAGGGTGACGAACACTGAAGCTTTCTTT
CDR3 protein: CASSAGRVTNTEAFF

clone size: NA
V gene: TRBV28
D gene: NA
J gene: TRBJ1-2
CDR3 DNA: TGTGCCAGCAGTCCTGGCCGAGGTTCATATGGCTACACCTTC
CDR3 protein: CASSPGRGSYGYTF

clone size: NA
V gene: TRBV6-1
D gene: NA
J gene: TRBJ2-7
CDR3 DNA: TGTGCCAGCAGTTTATTGACAGGACCCTACGAGCAGTACTTC
CDR3 protein: CASSLLTGPYEQYF

clone size: NA
V gene: TRBV14
D gene: NA
J gene: TRBJ2-2
CDR3 DNA: TGTGCCAGCAGCCGGGTAACGAACACCGGGGAGCTGTTTTTT
CDR3 protein: CASSRVTNTGELFF

clone size: NA
V gene: TRBV29-1
D gene: NA
J gene: TRBJ2-2
CDR3 DNA: TGCAGCGTTGGCCCCGGTGTTACAGGCAACACCGGGGAGCTGTTTTTT
CDR3 protein: CSVGPGVTGNTGELFF

clone size: few
V gene: TRBV6-6
D gene: TRBD1
J gene: TRBJ1-4
CDR3 DNA: TGTGCCAGCATTGGACAGGAAAAGAATGAAAAACTGTTTTTT
CDR3 protein: CASIGQEKNEKLFF

clone size: once
V gene: TRBV20-1
D gene: NA
J gene: TRBJ1-1
CDR3 DNA: TGCAGTGCTCAAATTTATGAAGCTTTCTTT
CDR3 protein: CSAQIYEAFF

clone size: NA
V gene: TRBV28
D gene: TRBD2
J gene: TRBJ2-7
CDR3 DNA: TGTGCCAGCAGTGCCCGGGGGAGGGGCAACTCCTACGAGCAGTACTTC
CDR3 protein: CASSARGRGNSYEQYF

clone size: NA
V gene: TRBV18
D gene: TRBD1
J gene: TRBJ2-4
CDR3 DNA: TGTGCCAGCTCACCGATACGAGGGGGCGAGTCCAAAAACATTCAGTACTTC
CDR3 protein: CASSPIRGGESKNIQYF

clone size: NA
V gene: TRBV11-2
D gene: NA
J gene: TRBJ2-5
CDR3 DNA: TGTGCCAGCAGCCTACGGGGGAACAGAAATAGTGTGGAGACCCAGTACTTC
CDR3 protein: CASSLRGNRNSVETQYF

clone size: NA
V gene: TRBV7-2
D gene: NA
J gene: TRBJ1-5
CDR3 DNA: TGTGCCAGCAGCTTAGCGGGGGCTATCAATCAGCCCCAGCATTTT
CDR3 protein: CASSLAGAINQPQHF

clone size: once
V gene: TRBV6-5
D gene: NA
J gene: TRBJ2-7
CDR3 DNA: TGTGCCAGCCCGAGGGAGCAGTACTTC
CDR3 protein: CASPREQYF

clone size: NA
V gene: TRBV19
D gene: NA
J gene: TRBJ2-1
CDR3 DNA: TGTGCCAGTAGTAAGGAGGGAGCGTACAATGAGCAGTTCTTC
CDR3 protein: CASSKEGAYNEQFF

clone size: NA
V gene: TRBV18
D gene: NA
J gene: TRBJ2-3
CDR3 DNA: TGTGCCAGCTCCCCAATCACAGATACGCAGTATTTT
CDR3 protein: CASSPITDTQYF

clone size: NA
V gene: TRBV28
D gene: TRBD1
J gene: TRBJ2-3
CDR3 DNA: TGTGCCAGCAGTAGTGATATTAATGGACAGGGGTTGACAGATACGCAGTATTTT
CDR3 protein: CASSSDINGQGLTDTQYF

clone size: NA
V gene: TRBV5-8
D gene: TRBD1
J gene: TRBJ2-7
CDR3 DNA: TGTGCCAGCAGTCGTGGGGACAGTACCTCCTACGAGCAGTACTTC
CDR3 protein: CASSRGDSTSYEQYF

clone size: NA
V gene: TRBV4-1
D gene: NA
J gene: TRBJ2-7
CDR3 DNA: TGCGCCAGCAGCCAACCCGGGACTTTTATCTCCGAGCAGTACTTC
CDR3 protein: CASSQPGTFISEQYF

clone size: NA
V gene: TRBV5-1
D gene: TRBD1
J gene: TRBJ1-1
CDR3 DNA: TGCGCCAGCAGCGAGGGGGCGCTGAACACTGAAGCTTTCTTT
CDR3 protein: CASSEGALNTEAFF

clone size: NA
V gene: TRBV10-2
D gene: NA
J gene: TRBJ2-1
CDR3 DNA: TGCGCCAGCAGCCCTAGCCGTTGGGAGCAGTTCTTC
CDR3 protein: CASSPSRWEQFF

clone size: NA
V gene: TRBV5-6
D gene: TRBD2
J gene: TRBJ2-1
CDR3 DNA: TGTGCCAGCAGCTGGGGGGGACTAGCACTCCACAATGAGCAGTTCTTC
CDR3 protein: CASSWGGLALHNEQFF

clone size: NA
V gene: TRBV29-1
D gene: TRBD2
J gene: TRBJ2-3
CDR3 DNA: TGCAGCGTTGATACCGGACTAGCGGGAGGGAGCACAGATACGCAGTATTTT
CDR3 protein: CSVDTGLAGGSTDTQYF

clone size: NA
V gene: TRBV5-1
D gene: NA
J gene: TRBJ2-7
CDR3 DNA: TGCGCCAGCAGCTCAAGACAGGCACCCTCCTACGAGCAGTACTTC
CDR3 protein: CASSSRQAPSYEQYF

clone size: NA
V gene: TRBV9
D gene: TRBD2
J gene: TRBJ2-7
CDR3 DNA: TGTGCCAGCAGCGTAGCTTTTAGCGGGAGCTACGAGCAGTACTTC
CDR3 protein: CASSVAFSGSYEQYF

clone size: NA
V gene: TRBV25-1
D gene: TRBD1
J gene: TRBJ2-5
CDR3 DNA: TGTGCCAGCAGTATTTTGTCGGGGACAGTGGCAGAGACCCAGTACTTC
CDR3 protein: CASSILSGTVAETQYF

clone size: NA
V gene: TRBV19
D gene: NA
J gene: TRBJ2-1
CDR3 DNA: TGTGCCAGTAGTATAGGAGTGTGGGGGCGCGGGAATGAGCAGTTCTTC
CDR3 protein: CASSIGVWGRGNEQFF

clone size: NA
V gene: TRBV27
D gene: TRBD2
J gene: TRBJ2-7
CDR3 DNA: TGTGCCAGCAGGTCCGGGACTATGGGGCTCAGGCAGTACTTC
CDR3 protein: CASRSGTMGLRQYF

clone size: NA
V gene: TRBV19
D gene: TRBD1
J gene: TRBJ2-7
CDR3 DNA: TGTGCCAGTAGTATCATTTGGACAGGGGGCGTTGAGCAGTACTTC
CDR3 protein: CASSIIWTGGVEQYF

clone size: few
V gene: TRBV28
D gene: NA
J gene: TRBJ2-7
CDR3 DNA: TGTGCCAGCAGTCTCCAAACCCACTATGACGAGCAGTACTTC
CDR3 protein: CASSLQTHYDEQYF

clone size: few
V gene: TRBV4-2
D gene: NA
J gene: TRBJ1-1
CDR3 DNA: TGTGCCAGCAGCCAAGATAAGGGAAACACTGAAGCTTTCTTT
CDR3 protein: CASSQDKGNTEAFF

clone size: NA
V gene: TRBV9
D gene: TRBD2
J gene: TRBJ2-2
CDR3 DNA: TGTGCCAGCGAAGACGGGCAAGCGGGAGTTACCGGGGAGCTGTTTTTT
CDR3 protein: CASEDGQAGVTGELFF